This T cell receptor (beta chain) was sequenced for a study of T cell clusters in autoimmune cytopenias. General study points: The cluster-lack signature was not seen for secondary cytopenia versus chronic lymphocytic leukemia. Clustering suggested that physiological T cell clusters were missing in primary autoimmune cytopenia patients. Exclusive TRB clusters were around 3-fold more numerous in healthy donors than in active autoimmune hepatitis. Functional roles of the in silico T cell clusters still await experimental validation.

TRB was amplified by touch-down multiplex PCR, primer pools A and B combined. TCRdb re-analyzed the multiplex PCR reads; it lists each CDR3 protein once, without DNA. The sample table sets out 15,000 or so distinct CDR3 sequences. TRB amplification used approximately 250 ng of peripheral blood genomic DNA. For this clonotype: The antigen is not known.

The CDR3 consists of 14 residues. Germline V CDR1 and CDR2: SGHKS, YYEKEE (reference sequence). This clonotype was obtained from a human donor with an autoimmune cytopenia or autoimmune hepatitis (not recorded which). Specimen: peripheral blood. The V gene is TRBV5-5, the J gene TRBJ1-3; TCRdb designates TRBD1, a call that cannot be tested without DNA. The CDR3 loop reads CASSLTGSGNTIYF.